This T cell receptor beta chain was captured in a study of T cell changes during pregnancy in multiple sclerosis. Germline CDR1 MGHRA, CDR2 YSYEKL. The CDR3 contains 13 residues. The junction had 1 base not matched to a gene; V was cut back by 2 bases and J by 5 bases. Assay used: immunoSEQ multiplex PCR; TCRdb lists only in-frame clones, some missing. Of some 70,000 clones listed, 75% to 95% are singletons. The clonotype was recovered from a female donor with multiple sclerosis, enrolled in a pregnancy study. The chain carries TRBV4-1 and TRBJ2-5; TRBD1 matches at 8 bases. The sample was CD8+ T cells from peripheral blood mononuclear cells, taken before pregnancy. The CDR3: CASSQRQGETQYF. The CDR3 bases are TGCGCCAGCAGCCAAAGACAGGGGGAGACCCAGTACTTC.